The TCR beta chain described here comes from a study of radiation and T cells in renal cell carcinoma. Produced via immunoSEQ multiplex PCR; TCRdb's table is partial and in-frame only. The table lists roughly 130,000 clones, 70% to 90% of them singletons, with approximately 5.8% in the top ten. Points on this clone: Its specificity is not known.

Findings and limits, study-wide: From baseline, blood top tumor clonotypes peaked at 2 weeks post-radiation.

Per germline, CDR1 SGHNT and CDR2 YYREEE (reference sequence). There are 13 residues in the CDR3. V dropped 0 bases and J dropped 3 bases, with 6 bases sitting between them. Time point indicated: blood 2 weeks post-SBRT. Treatment here: 15 Gy SBRT to primary tumor, nephrectomy 4 weeks later. The starting material was blood, obtained from a patient whose treatment included radiotherapy and nephrectomy. The chain employs TRBV5-4 and TRBJ1-2; D gene unclear. The sequence was collected from a woman aged 70-85 years with renal cell carcinoma. CDR3 loop: CASSLEGDYGYTF. For the CDR3, the DNA is TGTGCCAGCAGCTTGGAGGGAGACTATGGCTACACCTTC.